Listed here are 24 T cell receptor beta chains from one sample, sequenced in a study of T cells in women clearing cervical HPV infection. TCRdb's table, derived via immunoSEQ multiplex PCR, lists solely in-frame clones and lacks some. The sample has about 30,000 clones, and its top ten clones hold about 4.5%. Sequenced input: blood buffy coat. These receptors all stem from a woman between 18 and 70 years old with a cervical HPV16 infection that either progressed to CIN3+ or cleared (not recorded which).

About this clone itself: The observed sequence ends 3 residues before the CDR3 terminus, with the missing tail filled in from the germline J gene. This chain links TRBV6-2 or TRBV6-3 with TRBJ2-3; 8 bases match TRBD2. Germline V gene sequence: CDR1 MNHEY, CDR2 SVGEGT. J was trimmed by 5 bases and V by 3 bases; bases with no gene match: 10. There are 16 residues in the CDR3. CDR3 bases read: TGTGCCAGCAGTTATGGATGGCGGGGGGCCGGAGATACG. Encoded protein: CASSYGWRGAGDT. From start to end, the CDR3 is CASSYGWRGAGDTQYF.

On this clone: The DNA ends 3 residues before the CDR3 does, and the rest of the CDR3 is filled in from the germline J gene. The chain joins TRBV20-1 to TRBJ2-7; TRBD1 aligns across 8 bases. V trimming: 5 bases; J trimming: 5 bases; junction bases outside the gene matches: 8. Germline V gene sequence: CDR1 DFQATT, CDR2 SNEGSKA (reference sequence). The CDR3 sequence is 13 residues long. The DNA read from the CDR3 is TGCAGTGCTCCAGGACAGGGAGGAAACGAG. This gives the protein CSAPGQGGNE. The entire CDR3 reads CSAPGQGGNEQYF.

Concerning this clone itself: The CDR3 goes on 3 residues after the read ends, and that part is filled in from the germline J gene. The rearrangement uses TRBV20-1 and TRBJ2-3; TRBD1 is a possible D gene (6 bases). The CDR3 is 14 residues long. Trimming removed 3 bases at V and 2 bases at J, with 12 bases between. Per germline, CDR1 DFQATT and CDR2 SNEGSKA (reference sequence). The CDR3: CSASKGVSTDTQYF. The sequenced CDR3 bases are TGCAGTGCTAGCAAGGGGGTTTCCACAGATACG.

Points on this clone: The CDR3 end falls 3 residues outside the read, so it is completed with the germline J gene. V gene TRBV20-1 combines with J gene TRBJ1-4; D is undetermined. This CDR3 spans 13 amino acids. CDR1 DFQATT and CDR2 SNEGSKA come from the germline V gene (reference sequence). Trimming stripped 1 base from V and 8 bases from J, with 11 bases between. CDR3: CSARGPVREKLFF. The sequenced CDR3 bases are TGCAGTGCTAGAGGCCCGGTCAGGGAAAAA.

Concerning this clone: The sequenced fragment ends 3 residues before the CDR3 boundary, so the rest is inferred from the germline J gene. The chain combines TRBV19 with TRBJ1-2, with D tentatively TRBD1 (6 bases). The CDR3 contains 15 residues. V was pared by 1 base and J by 2 bases, with 11 bases between. Germline V gene data show CDR1 as LNHDA and CDR2 as SQIVND (reference sequence). The sequenced CDR3 bases are TGTGCCAGTAGTATAGGGACAGAAGTAAACTATGGC. Its translation: CASSIGTEVNYG. The entire CDR3 sequence reads CASSIGTEVNYGYTF. Full variable domain (outside the CDR3, taken from reference TRBV19 and TRBJ1-2): DGGITQSPKYLFRKEGQNVTLSCEQNLNHDAMYWYRQDPGQGLRLIYYSQIVNDFQKGDIAEGYSVSREKKESFPLTVTSAQKNPTAFYLCASSIGTEVNYGYTFGSGTRLTVV.

Points on this clone: Coverage ceases 3 residues before the CDR3 finishes, and the germline J gene fills in the end. V usage is TRBV5-6 and J usage is TRBJ2-3, with TRBD1 identical over 10 bases. Germline V lookup: CDR1 SGHDT, CDR2 YYEEEE. The CDR3 contains 14 residues. The DNA read from the CDR3 is TGTGCCAGCAGCGGCCGGACAGGGGGAGAGACG. It specifies CASSGRTGGET. The full CDR3 protein is CASSGRTGGETQYF. Filled out from reference TRBV5-6 and TRBJ2-3, the complete variable domain reads DAGVTQSPTHLIKTRGQQVTLRCSPKSGHDTVSWYQQALGQGPQFIFQYYEEEERQRGNFPDRFSGHQFPNYSSELNVNALLLGDSALYLCASSGRTGGETQYFGPGTRLTVL.

Of note for this clone: The sequenced fragment ends 3 residues before the CDR3 boundary, so the rest is inferred from the germline J gene. The chain joins TRBV18 to TRBJ1-1, with TRBD1 matching over 7 bases. The CDR3 covers 15 residues. With 4 bases clipped from V and 3 bases from J, the junction kept 8 bases outside the gene matches. Germline-derived CDR1 and CDR2 are KGHSH and LQKENI. The sequenced part of the CDR3 DNA is TGTGCCAGCTCACTAAAGACAGGGTTTGACACTGAA. It specifies CASSLKTGFDTE. The whole CDR3 sequence is CASSLKTGFDTEAFF.

As regards this clone: The CDR3 end lies 3 residues beyond the end of the read and is filled in from the germline J gene. The chain combines TRBV5-5 with TRBJ1-1; D remains ambiguous. Trimming left V 6 bases short and J 4 bases short, with 13 bases between. This CDR3 has 13 residues. Looked up from germline, CDR1 is SGHKS and CDR2 is YYEKEE (reference sequence). The CDR3 loop is CASTAKGPTEAFF. The covered CDR3 bases are TGTGCCAGCACCGCAAAGGGCCCCACTGAA.

About this clone itself: With the read ending 3 residues before the CDR3 end, the germline J gene is used to fill in that end. This sequence joins TRBV12-3 or TRBV12-4 and TRBJ1-5, with 7 bases lining up with TRBD1. J gave up 2 bases and V 5 bases, and 3 bases lay outside the gene matches. The CDR3 is made up of 14 amino acids. CDR3 DNA, as far as it was read: TGTGCCAGCAGTCAAACAGGGGGCAATCAGCCC. Encoded protein: CASSQTGGNQP. The CDR3 as a whole reads CASSQTGGNQPQHF.

Remarks on this clone: The read comes to an end 3 residues before the CDR3 does, leaving the germline J gene to fill in the end. The rearrangement uses TRBV19 and TRBJ2-4, with TRBD1 identical over 8 bases. CDR1 and CDR2 from the germline V gene are LNHDA and SQIVND (reference sequence). This CDR3 has 12 amino acids. The CDR3 loop is CASYDRGYGQYF. CDR3 DNA, as far as it was read: TGTGCCAGTTACGACAGGGGCTATGGT.

The CDR3 loop is CSGGTAMNTEAFF. The CDR3 bases that were read are TGCAGCGGAGGGACAGCTATGAACACTGAA. The J gene is TRBJ1-1, the V gene TRBV29-1, with 7 bases matching TRBD1. The read halts 3 residues ahead of the CDR3 end, with the missing end drawn from the germline J gene. V gave up 7 bases and J gave up 0 bases; unmatched junction bases: 5. This CDR3 is built from 13 residues. CDR1 is SQVTM, CDR2 ANQGSEA, per germline.

As concerns this clone: The read gets to within 3 residues of the CDR3 end, and the germline J gene fills in the rest. The chain joins TRBV19 to TRBJ1-2; perhaps TRBD1 as D (5 bases). CDR3 length equals 13 residues. Germline CDR1 LNHDA, CDR2 SQIVND (reference sequence). The CDR3 protein is CASSIKGAVDYTF. The part of the CDR3 DNA that was read is TGTGCCAGTAGTATTAAAGGGGCAGTCGAC.

As regards this clone: The read finishes 3 residues shy of the CDR3 end, and the germline J gene is used to complete it. The chain uses TRBV18 and TRBJ2-7; 9 nucleotides line up with TRBD1. CDR3 size: 14 residues. Germline values: CDR1 KGHSH, CDR2 LQKENI. V dropped 8 bases and J dropped 4; count of bases not matched to a gene: 9. CDR3 bases read: TGTGCCAGCACCAGGTGGGACAGGGATTACGAG. It codes for CASTRWDRDYE. The full CDR3 protein reads CASTRWDRDYEQYF.

On this clone itself: The read halts 3 residues ahead of the CDR3 end, with the missing end drawn from the germline J gene. The V call is TRBV20-1, the J call TRBJ1-6; 7 bases align to TRBD1. This CDR3 contains 15 residues. Germline trimming cut 3 bases from V and 10 bases from J; bases unmatched to any gene: 12. CDR1 and CDR2 (germline): DFQATT, SNEGSKA (reference sequence). The part of the CDR3 DNA that was read is TGCAGTGCTAGTCCAGAGGGGGCAGGGCGATCACCC. Its translation: CSASPEGAGRSP. The whole CDR3 protein is CSASPEGAGRSPLHF.

Points on this clone: The sequenced fragment ends 3 residues before the CDR3 boundary, so the rest is inferred from the germline J gene. The chain joins TRBV20-1 to TRBJ1-4; D is unresolved. This CDR3 is built from 11 residues. CDR1 is DFQATT, CDR2 SNEGSKA, per germline (reference sequence). Here the CDR3 reads CSASWYEELFF. CDR3 bases read: TGCAGTGCTAGCTGGTATGAGGAA.

Note on this clone: The read ends 3 residues early relative to the CDR3; the germline J gene fills the gap. This rearrangement joins TRBV20-1 to TRBJ2-3, with 14 bases matching TRBD2. CDR1 DFQATT and CDR2 SNEGSKA come from the germline V gene (reference sequence). CDR3 length: 16 residues. CDR3 region: CSAKAAGTSGGETQYF. The part of the CDR3 DNA that was read is TGCAGTGCAAAAGCGGCCGGGACTAGCGGGGGAGAGACG.

Comments on this clone: Coverage ceases 3 residues before the CDR3 finishes, and the germline J gene fills in the end. The chain combines TRBV2 with TRBJ2-5, with D tentatively TRBD2 (5 bases). This CDR3 region has 15 residues. V was clipped by 7 bases and J by 0 bases, with 15 bases between them. Germline lookup yields CDR1 SNHLY and CDR2 FYNNEI. CDR3 residues: CASKRERAYQETQYF. The covered CDR3 bases are TGTGCCAGCAAAAGAGAGAGGGCTTACCAAGAGACC.

For this clone: The DNA ends 3 residues before the CDR3 does, and the rest of the CDR3 is filled in from the germline J gene. The rearrangement links TRBV7-2 to TRBJ1-4; tentative D call: TRBD1 (6 bases). Germline V gene sequence: CDR1 SGHTA, CDR2 FQGNSA. The V and J ends lost 5 bases and 1 base respectively, with 11 bases between them. The CDR3 is 15 residues long. CDR3 DNA (partial): TGTGCCAGCAGCGTATCAGGGGTAACTAATGAAAAA. This translates into CASSVSGVTNEK. Given in full, the CDR3 is CASSVSGVTNEKLFF.

Of note for this clone: The junction differs from germline at one of its ends, possibly a read error. The sequence runs out 3 residues before the end of the CDR3; the remainder is reconstructed from the germline J gene. The chain combines TRBV23-1 with TRBJ2-3; 7 nucleotides line up with TRBD1. TRBV23-1 is an open reading frame, and its role is uncertain. This CDR3 has 13 residues. CDR3 sequence reads: CASSQSTGETQYF. CDR3 bases read: TGCGCCAGCAGCCAATCCACAGGGGAGACG.

With respect to this clone: The CDR3 end lies 3 residues beyond the end of the read and is filled in from the germline J gene. The chain carries TRBV7-9 and TRBJ1-2, with D hard to call. Germline-derived CDR1 and CDR2 are SEHNR and FQNEAQ (reference sequence). This CDR3 is 12 amino acids long. The CDR3 sequence: CASSAQYNDYTF. CDR3 DNA, as far as it was read: TGTGCCAGCAGCGCCCAGTACAATGAC.

Regarding this clone: The CDR3 end falls 3 residues outside the read, so it is completed with the germline J gene. V gene TRBV12-3 or TRBV12-4 combines with J gene TRBJ1-1, with D maybe TRBD1 (6 bases). CDR3 length: 12 residues. This chain's CDR3 is CASIEGGGEAFF. The sequenced part of the CDR3 DNA is TGTGCCAGCATCGAGGGCGGGGGCGAA.

A remark on this clone: The read ends 3 residues before the CDR3 terminus; that terminus is restored from the germline J gene. This chain uses TRBV5-1 with TRBJ1-1, with 7 bases that match TRBD1. V lost 4 bases and J lost 0; bases outside the gene matches: 6. This CDR3 is built from 15 residues. Germline CDR1 is SGHRS and CDR2 is YFSETQ. The CDR3 region is CASSAGTAMNTEAFF. Incomplete CDR3 DNA: TGCGCCAGCAGCGCCGGGACAGCCATGAACACTGAA.

With respect to this clone: The read comes to an end 3 residues before the CDR3 does, leaving the germline J gene to fill in the end. V and J are TRBV10-3 and TRBJ1-2, with 9 bases aligning to TRBD1. Germline lookup yields CDR1 ENHRY and CDR2 SYGVKD. This CDR3 comprises 13 residues. J gave up 7 bases and V 4 bases, and 4 bases lay outside the gene matches. The covered CDR3 bases are TGTGCCATCAGTGCGACAGGGGGAAGTGGC. Its translation: CAISATGGSG. The complete CDR3 protein is CAISATGGSGYTF.

Points on this clone: The sequenced fragment ends 3 residues before the CDR3 boundary, so the rest is inferred from the germline J gene. The sample carries other DNA sequences with the same CDR3. V gene TRBV29-1 combines with J gene TRBJ1-2; TRBD1 might be the D (6 bases). Germline values: CDR1 SQVTM, CDR2 ANQGSEA. This CDR3 has 12 amino acids. The chain's CDR3 is CSVEDPPQGYTF. The DNA read from the CDR3 is TGCAGCGTTGAAGATCCCCCACAGGGA.